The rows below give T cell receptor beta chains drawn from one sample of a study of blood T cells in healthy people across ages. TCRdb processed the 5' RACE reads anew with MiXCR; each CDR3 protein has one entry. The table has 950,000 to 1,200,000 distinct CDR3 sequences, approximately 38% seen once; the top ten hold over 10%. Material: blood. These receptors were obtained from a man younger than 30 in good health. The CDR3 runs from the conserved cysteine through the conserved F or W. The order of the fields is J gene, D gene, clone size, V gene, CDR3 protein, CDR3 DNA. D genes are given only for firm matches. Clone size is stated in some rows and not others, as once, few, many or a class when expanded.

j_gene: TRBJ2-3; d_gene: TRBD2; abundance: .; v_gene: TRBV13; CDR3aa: CAFNPQRGGPDTQYF; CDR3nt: TGTGCCTTTAACCCCCAGCGGGGGGGCCCAGATACGCAGTATTTT
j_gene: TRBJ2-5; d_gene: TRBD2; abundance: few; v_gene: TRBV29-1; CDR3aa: CSVTDGGAIRETQYF; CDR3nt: TGCAGCGTCACTGACGGGGGGGCAATTAGGGAGACCCAGTACTTC
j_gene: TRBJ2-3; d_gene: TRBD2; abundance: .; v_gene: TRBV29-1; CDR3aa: CSVEYSGGLVTDTQYF; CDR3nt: TGCAGCGTTGAATATAGCGGGGGTCTAGTCACAGATACGCAGTATTTT
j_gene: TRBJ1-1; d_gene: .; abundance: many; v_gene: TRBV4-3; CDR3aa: CASSQDPAGNTEAFF; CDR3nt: TGCGCCAGCAGCCAAGACCCCGCGGGGAACACTGAAGCTTTCTTT
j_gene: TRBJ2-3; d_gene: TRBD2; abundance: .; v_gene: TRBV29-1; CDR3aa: CSVALGGGADRGFTDTQYF; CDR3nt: TGCAGCGTTGCTTTAGGCGGGGGGGCCGATCGAGGATTCACAGATACGCAGTATTTT
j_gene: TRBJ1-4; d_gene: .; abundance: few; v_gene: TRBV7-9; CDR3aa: CASRPGANEKLFF; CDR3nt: TGTGCCAGCAGGCCGGGGGCTAATGAAAAACTGTTTTTT
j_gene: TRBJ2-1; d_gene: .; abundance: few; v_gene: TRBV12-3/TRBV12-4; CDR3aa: CASSSQKYNEQFF; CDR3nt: TGTGCCAGCAGCTCACAGAAATACAATGAGCAGTTCTTC
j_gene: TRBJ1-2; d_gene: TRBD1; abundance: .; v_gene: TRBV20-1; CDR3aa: CSALTGDYGYTF; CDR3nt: TGCAGTGCCCTGACAGGGGACTATGGCTACACCTTC
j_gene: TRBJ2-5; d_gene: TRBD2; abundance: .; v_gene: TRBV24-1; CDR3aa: CATSEKAGVSNEQYF; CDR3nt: TGCGCCACCAGTGAGAAAGCGGGGGTTTCCAATGAGCAGTACTTC
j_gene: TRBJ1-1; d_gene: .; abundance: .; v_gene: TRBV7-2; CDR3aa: CASSLGAGNTEVFF; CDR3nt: TGTGCCAGCAGCTTAGGGGCAGGGAACACTGAAGTTTTCTTT
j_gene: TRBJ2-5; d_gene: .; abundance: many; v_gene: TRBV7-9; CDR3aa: CASSASQETQYF; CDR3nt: TGTGCCAGCAGCGCCTCTCAAGAGACCCAGTACTTC
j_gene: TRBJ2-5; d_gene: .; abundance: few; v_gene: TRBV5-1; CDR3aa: CPSSSGTQQETQYF; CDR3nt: TGCCCCAGCAGCTCCGGGACACAGCAAGAGACCCAGTACTTC
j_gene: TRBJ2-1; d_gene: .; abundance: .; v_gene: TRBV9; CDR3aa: CASSPRDAPYNEQFF; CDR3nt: TGTGCCAGCAGCCCCCGGGACGCACCCTACAATGAGCAGTTCTTC
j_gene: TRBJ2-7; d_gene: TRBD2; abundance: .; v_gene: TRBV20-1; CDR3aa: CSAAGTTYEQYF; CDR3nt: TGCAGTGCAGCCGGGACTACCTACGAGCAGTACTTC
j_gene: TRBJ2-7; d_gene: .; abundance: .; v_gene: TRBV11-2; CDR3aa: CANSSTPLQDNEQYF; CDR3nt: TGTGCCAACAGCTCGACACCCCTGCAGGACAATGAGCAGTACTTC
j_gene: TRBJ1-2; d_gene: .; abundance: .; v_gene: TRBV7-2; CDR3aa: CASSVPEQGYYGYTF; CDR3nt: TGTGCCAGCAGCGTCCCAGAGCAGGGTTACTATGGCTACACCTTC
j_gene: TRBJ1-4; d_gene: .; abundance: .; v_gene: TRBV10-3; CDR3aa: CAISGTGSANEKLFF; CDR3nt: TGTGCCATCAGTGGGACGGGATCTGCTAATGAAAAACTGTTTTTT
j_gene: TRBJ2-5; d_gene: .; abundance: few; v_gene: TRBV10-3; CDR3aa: CAISPFGAGLSKETQYF; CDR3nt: TGTGCCATCAGTCCTTTCGGGGCAGGGTTATCGAAAGAGACCCAGTACTTC
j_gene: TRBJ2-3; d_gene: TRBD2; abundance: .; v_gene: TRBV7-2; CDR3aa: CASSSRALGRGVADTQYF; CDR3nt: TGTGCCAGCAGCTCCCGGGCTTTGGGGCGGGGGGTTGCAGATACGCAGTATTTT
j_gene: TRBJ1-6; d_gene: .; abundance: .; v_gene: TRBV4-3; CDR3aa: CASSQKAQINNSPLHF; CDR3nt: TGCGCCAGCAGCCAGAAGGCGCAGATCAATAATTCACCCCTCCACTTT
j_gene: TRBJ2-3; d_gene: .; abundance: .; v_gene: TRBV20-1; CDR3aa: CSARDVLAPRADTQYF; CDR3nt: TGCAGTGCTAGAGATGTCCTAGCGCCAAGAGCAGATACGCAGTATTTT
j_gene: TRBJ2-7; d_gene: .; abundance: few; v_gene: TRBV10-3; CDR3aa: CAISDGALSYEQYF; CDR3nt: TGTGCCATCAGTGATGGGGCTCTGTCCTACGAGCAGTACTTC
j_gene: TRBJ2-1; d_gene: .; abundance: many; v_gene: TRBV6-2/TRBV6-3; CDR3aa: CASSVYSYNEQFF; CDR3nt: TGTGCCAGCAGTGTCTACTCCTACAATGAGCAGTTCTTC
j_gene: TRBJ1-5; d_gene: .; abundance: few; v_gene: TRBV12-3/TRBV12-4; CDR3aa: CASSSRGDRSNQPQHF; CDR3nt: TGTGCCAGCAGTTCTAGAGGGGATAGGAGCAATCAGCCCCAGCATTTT
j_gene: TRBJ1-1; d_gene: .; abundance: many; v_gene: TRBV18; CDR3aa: CASSPTNTEAFF; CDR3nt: TGTGCCAGCAGCCCAACGAACACTGAAGCTTTCTTT
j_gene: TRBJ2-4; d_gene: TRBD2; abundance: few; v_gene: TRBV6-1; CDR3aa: CASSLGGGAKNIQYF; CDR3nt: TGTGCCAGCAGTCTGGGCGGGGGGGCCAAAAACATTCAGTACTTC
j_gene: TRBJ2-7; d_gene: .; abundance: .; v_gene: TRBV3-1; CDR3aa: CASSQGAVSYEQYF; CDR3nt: TGTGCCAGCAGCCAAGGGGCGGTCTCCTACGAGCAGTACTTC
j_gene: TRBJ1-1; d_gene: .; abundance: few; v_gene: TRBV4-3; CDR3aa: CASSPDKFMSTEAFF; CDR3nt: TGCGCCAGCAGCCCTGACAAATTTATGAGCACTGAAGCTTTCTTT
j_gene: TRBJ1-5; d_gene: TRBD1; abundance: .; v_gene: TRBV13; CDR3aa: CASSLGRTGNNQPQHF; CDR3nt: TGTGCCAGCAGCTTAGGTAGGACAGGGAACAATCAGCCCCAGCATTTT
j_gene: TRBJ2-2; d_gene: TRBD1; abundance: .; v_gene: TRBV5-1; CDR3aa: CASSEGQGASGELFF; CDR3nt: TGCGCCAGCAGCGAGGGACAGGGAGCATCCGGGGAGCTGTTTTTT
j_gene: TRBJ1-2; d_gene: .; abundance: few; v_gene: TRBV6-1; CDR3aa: CASSAPGPSYPSEGYTF; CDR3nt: TGTGCCAGCAGTGCTCCGGGACCGTCTTACCCATCGGAAGGCTACACCTTC
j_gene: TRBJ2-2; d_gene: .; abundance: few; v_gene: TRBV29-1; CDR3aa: CSGQTSLGGELFF; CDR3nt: TGCAGCGGCCAGACTAGTTTAGGCGGGGAGCTGTTTTTT
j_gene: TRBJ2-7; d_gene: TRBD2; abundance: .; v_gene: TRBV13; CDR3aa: CASSLVSSGDAYEQYF; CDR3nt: TGTGCCAGCAGCTTAGTCTCTAGCGGGGATGCCTACGAGCAGTACTTC
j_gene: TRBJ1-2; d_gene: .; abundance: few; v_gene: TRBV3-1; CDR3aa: CASSPPTEVGYGYTF; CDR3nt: TGTGCCAGCAGCCCCCCGACAGAGGTGGGATATGGCTACACCTTC
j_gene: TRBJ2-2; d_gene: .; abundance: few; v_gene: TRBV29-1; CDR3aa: CSVGPNTGELFF; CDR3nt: TGCAGCGTTGGACCCAACACCGGGGAGCTGTTTTTT
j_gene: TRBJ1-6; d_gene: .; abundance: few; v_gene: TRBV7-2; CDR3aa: CASSSITILGPYNSPLHF; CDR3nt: TGTGCCAGCAGCTCCATTACCATCCTGGGCCCCTATAATTCACCCCTCCACTTT
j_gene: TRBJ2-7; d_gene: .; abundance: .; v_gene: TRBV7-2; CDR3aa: CASSLGPSRSSYNEQYF; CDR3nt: TGTGCCAGCAGCTTAGGTCCGTCTCGGAGCTCCTACAATGAGCAGTACTTC
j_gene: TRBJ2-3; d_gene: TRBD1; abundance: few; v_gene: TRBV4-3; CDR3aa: CASSHSTGGDTQYF; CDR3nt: TGCGCCAGCAGCCATTCAACAGGGGGCGATACGCAGTATTTT
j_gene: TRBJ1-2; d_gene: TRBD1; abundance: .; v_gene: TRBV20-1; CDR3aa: CSARDRGQVYYGYTF; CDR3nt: TGCAGTGCTAGAGACAGGGGACAGGTCTACTATGGCTACACCTTC
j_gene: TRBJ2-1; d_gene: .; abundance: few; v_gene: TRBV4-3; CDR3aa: CASSQGRDPNEQFF; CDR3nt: TGCGCCAGCAGCCAAGGCAGGGACCCCAATGAGCAGTTCTTC
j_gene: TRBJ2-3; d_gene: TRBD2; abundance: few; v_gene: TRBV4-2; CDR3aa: CASSQGASGVSEDTQYF; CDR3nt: TGTGCCAGCAGCCAAGGGGCTAGCGGGGTTAGTGAAGATACGCAGTATTTT
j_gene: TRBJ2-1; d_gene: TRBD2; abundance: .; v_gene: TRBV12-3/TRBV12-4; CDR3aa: CASSFRGGYNEQFF; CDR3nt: TGTGCCAGCAGTTTTCGGGGGGGCTACAATGAGCAGTTCTTC
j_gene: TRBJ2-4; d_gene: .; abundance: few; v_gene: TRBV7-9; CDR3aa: CASSLDSHKNIQYF; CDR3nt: TGTGCCAGCAGCTTGGACAGCCACAAAAACATTCAGTACTTC
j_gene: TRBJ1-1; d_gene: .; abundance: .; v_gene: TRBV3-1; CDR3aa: CASSQDGSSRGGTEAFF; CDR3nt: TGTGCCAGCAGCCAAGATGGTAGTAGTCGGGGAGGTACTGAAGCTTTCTTT
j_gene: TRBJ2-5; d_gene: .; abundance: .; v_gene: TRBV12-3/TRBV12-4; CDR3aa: CAARSREYNEQYF; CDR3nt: TGTGCCGCCCGAAGCAGGGAATACAATGAGCAGTACTTC
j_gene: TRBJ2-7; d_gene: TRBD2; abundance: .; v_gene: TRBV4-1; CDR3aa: CASSQREGSYNEQYF; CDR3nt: TGCGCCAGCAGCCAAAGGGAGGGTTCCTACAATGAGCAGTACTTC
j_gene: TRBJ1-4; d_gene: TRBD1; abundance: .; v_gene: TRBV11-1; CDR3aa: CASSLEGSPQTGPNRDRVMKKLFF; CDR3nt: TGTGCCAGCAGCTTAGAGGGAAGTCCACAGACCGGGCCAAACCGGGACAGGGTAATGAAGAAACTGTTTTTT
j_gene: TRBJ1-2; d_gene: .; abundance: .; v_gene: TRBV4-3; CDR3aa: CASSQSSAGFQRPSNYGYTF; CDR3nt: TGCGCCAGCAGCCAAAGTAGCGCAGGGTTTCAACGTCCCAGTAACTATGGCTACACCTTC
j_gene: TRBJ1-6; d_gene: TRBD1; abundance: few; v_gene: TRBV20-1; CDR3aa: CSATTGGPSSPLHF; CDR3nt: TGCAGTGCTACTACAGGGGGTCCGAGTTCACCCCTCCACTTT
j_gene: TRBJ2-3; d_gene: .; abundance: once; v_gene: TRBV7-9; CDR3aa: CAGADTQYF; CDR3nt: TGTGCCGGGGCAGATACACAGTATTTT
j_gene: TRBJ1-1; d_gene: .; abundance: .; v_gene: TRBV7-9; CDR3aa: CASRPNVEAFF; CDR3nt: TGTGCCAGCCGACCCAATGTCGAAGCTTTCTTT
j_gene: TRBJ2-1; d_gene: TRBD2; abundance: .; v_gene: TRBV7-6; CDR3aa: CASSTGLAGAQQFF; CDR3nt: TGTGCCAGCAGCACGGGACTAGCGGGTGCTCAGCAGTTCTTC
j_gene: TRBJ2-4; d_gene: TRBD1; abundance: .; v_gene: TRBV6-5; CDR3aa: CASSSSGQGARNIQYF; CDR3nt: TGTGCCAGCAGTTCCTCCGGACAGGGGGCGCGGAACATTCAGTACTTC
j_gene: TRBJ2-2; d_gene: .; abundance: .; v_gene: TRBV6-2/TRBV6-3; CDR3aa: CASSYVRTVTGELFF; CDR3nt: TGTGCCAGCAGTTACGTCAGGACAGTCACCGGGGAGCTGTTTTTT
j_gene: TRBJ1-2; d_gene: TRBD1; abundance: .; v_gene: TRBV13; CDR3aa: CASSFRQGIYGYTF; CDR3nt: TGTGCCAGCAGTTTTAGACAGGGGATCTATGGCTACACCTTC
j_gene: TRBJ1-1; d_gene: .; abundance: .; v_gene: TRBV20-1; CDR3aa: CSAPQTGDSEAFF; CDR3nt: TGCAGTGCTCCGCAGACAGGAGATTCTGAAGCTTTCTTT
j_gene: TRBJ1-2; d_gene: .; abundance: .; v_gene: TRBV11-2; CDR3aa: CASSSAEGANYGYTF; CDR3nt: TGTGCCAGCAGCTCGGCGGAGGGCGCTAACTATGGCTACACCTTC
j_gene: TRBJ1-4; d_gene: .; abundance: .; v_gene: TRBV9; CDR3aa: CASSVDGVREKLFF; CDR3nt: TGTGCCAGCAGCGTGGACGGCGTGCGGGAAAAACTGTTTTTT
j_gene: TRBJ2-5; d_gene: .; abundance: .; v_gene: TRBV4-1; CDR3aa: CASSHLSGGLAGHQETQYF; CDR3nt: TGCGCCAGCAGCCATCTTTCCGGAGGACTTGCGGGGCACCAAGAGACCCAGTACTTC
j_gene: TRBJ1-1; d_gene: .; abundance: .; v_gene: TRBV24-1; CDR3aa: CATQSNTEAFF; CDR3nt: TGTGCCACCCAGAGTAACACTGAAGCTTTCTTT